This T cell receptor (beta chain) originates from a study of response to subunit inactivated influenza vaccine. V lost 2 bases and J lost 10; bases outside the gene matches: 8. Germline values: CDR1 SGHTA, CDR2 FQGTGA. CDR3 size: 14 residues. Many counts were recorded for this clonotype. TCRdb re-derived calls from the RT-PCR reads in MiXCR, one entry per CDR3 protein. The sample consists of some 550,000 distinct CDR3 sequences, 20% to 25% of them appearing once. These data also formed part of another study, on T cells expressing NK-cell markers. As that study records: What made the TCR beta cDNA was 5'RACE template switching with UMIs. Seven sequenced donors out of eight were HCMV-seropositive, one seronegative. The dominant NKG2C+ clonotypes represented roughly 1.0-7.5% of CD8+ T cells in six donors.

The V gene is TRBV7-3, the J gene TRBJ2-1; TRBD2 aligns across 7 bases. The source was CD4+ T cells sorted from PBMCs, collected 11 to 12 days after vaccination. This TCR was sampled from a man aged 50-59 years who received an inactivated influenza vaccine. CDR3 residues: CASSLVAGVEEQFF. CDR3 DNA sequence: TGTGCCAGCAGCTTAGTGGCGGGAGTTGAGGAGCAGTTCTTC.